Following are 7 T cell receptor beta chains from one sample sequenced in a study of tumor-infiltrating lymphocytes in primary liver carcinoma (dated by TCRdb to 2017 to 2019). Sequencing took place on an Illumina HiSeq 2500. Using a constant-region primer and ProtoScript II reverse transcriptase, TCRbeta-specific cDNA was reverse-transcribed from roughly 500 ng total RNA. TCRbeta libraries were built with three nested multiplex PCR rounds, a slightly modified ARM-PCR procedure. Each of the first two PCR rounds ran for approximately 10 cycles using multiplex TRBV1-TRBV30 forward primers together with a Cbeta reverse primer. The raw public data were reprocessed by TCRdb itself: fastp quality trimming at Q25, MiXCR clonotype calling, in-frame beta chains only. Rows with one shared CDR3 protein collapse into an entry with the most common genes and DNA. This sample comprises about 190,000 distinct CDR3 sequences, 85% of them detected only once. The top ten constitute 15% to 20% of the sample.

Total RNA and DNA were co-extracted without cell sorting from roughly 20-30 mg of bulk tissue using the AllPrep DNA/RNA mini kit. Input material: tumor tissue from primary liver carcinoma. The source is a man in his forties with primary liver carcinoma and hepatitis B virus infection.

In its sample, this clonotype was seen a few times. The gene calls are TRBV9 and TRBJ2-7; D is undetermined. V dropped 0 bases and J dropped 1 base, with 5 bases sitting between them. Per the germline V gene, CDR1 is SGDLS and CDR2 is YYNGEE. The CDR3 has 13 residues. The CDR3 nucleotides read TGTGCCAGCAGCGTAGCCGCTTCCTACGAGCAGTACTTC. Translation: CASSVAASYEQYF.

On this clonotype itself: An end of the junction does not agree with germline; a read error may underlie this. This chain's CDR3 is CPSCLAPGQGGSPLHF. CDR3 nucleotide sequence: TGTCCCAGCTGTTTAGCTCCGGGACAGGGAGGTTCACCCCTCCACTTT. The chain links TRBV12-3 or TRBV12-4 to TRBJ1-6, with 9 bases identical to TRBD1. The CDR3 contains 16 residues.

The chain uses TRBV12-3 or TRBV12-4 and TRBJ2-1; TRBD1 might be the D (6 bases). V lost 9 bases and J lost 8, with 26 bases in between. The CDR3 runs 16 residues. CDR3 loop: CARNKRDNSLRDEQFF. The CDR3 nucleotides read TGTGCCAGAAATAAACGGGACAATTCTCTCCGGGATGAGCAGTTCTTC.

The rearrangement links TRBV11-3 to TRBJ1-5; D is possibly TRBD1 (5 bases). CDR1 is SGHNT and CDR2 is YENEEA in the germline V gene. The CDR3 runs to 15 residues. The V and J ends lost 9 bases and 6 bases respectively, with 21 bases between them. CDR3 nucleotides: TGTGCCAGTAGCATAGATCTAGGGGTGTCTCAGCCCCAGCATTTT. It codes for CASSIDLGVSQPQHF.

Details on this clonotype: The junction does not match germline at one end; this may be a read error. The chain couples TRBV12-3 or TRBV12-4 to TRBJ1-4; weak D call: TRBD1 (5 bases). The CDR3 is 13 amino acids. CDR3 protein: CASSLAGTEKLSF. The CDR3 coding sequence is TGTGCCAGCAGTTTAGCTGGGACCGAAAAACTGTCTTTC.

The rearrangement uses TRBV29-1 and TRBJ2-3, with D perhaps TRBD1 or TRBD2 (5 bases each). Germline loops: CDR1 SQVTM, CDR2 ANQGSEA. The CDR3 has 13 amino acids. Trimming cost V 7 bases and J 11 bases, with 22 bases left between them. CDR3 in amino acids: CSAASLQGVRQYF. For the CDR3, the DNA is TGCAGCGCTGCAAGCCTTCAGGGAGTTAGGCAGTATTTT.

With regard to this clonotype: As the CDR3 is not closed by the conserved phenylalanine or tryptophan, this likely results from a read error. The rearrangement uses TRBV4-3 and TRBJ2-6, with D unresolved. Germline CDR1 LGHNA, CDR2 YSLEER. This CDR3 is 15 amino acids long. The CDR3 sequence is CVSSDGNSGANVLTY. CDR3 nucleotide sequence: TGCGTCAGCAGTGACGGAAACTCTGGGGCCAACGTCCTGACTTAC.